A selection of T cell receptor beta chains follows, all from one sample in a study of blood T cells in healthy people across ages. TCRdb reanalysed the 5' RACE reads using MiXCR and keeps one entry per CDR3 protein. The table has roughly 1,300,000 distinct CDR3 sequences, approximately 59% seen once. The specimen sequenced was blood. The receptors derive from a man aged 18 to 35 in good health. Each CDR3 is given with its conserved first and last residue. A D gene is named only where the DNA matches it firmly. Clone size is given for some rows only: seen once, a few or many times, or a class if the clone is expanded.

J,D,V,size,CDR3,DNA
TRBJ1-4,-,TRBV6-5,-,CGPGGLLDEKLFF,TGTGGCCCCGGCGGGCTCCTAGATGAAAAACTGTTTTTT
TRBJ2-1,-,TRBV6-2/TRBV6-3,-,CASKFSGEGNEQFF,TGTGCCAGCAAGTTTAGCGGAGAAGGGAATGAGCAGTTCTTC
TRBJ2-7,-,TRBV20-1,-,CSAGIVGEQYF,TGCAGTGCTGGGATCGTGGGCGAGCAGTACTTC
TRBJ1-2,-,TRBV6-6,-,CATDLNGGIGGYGYTF,TGTGCCACCGATCTAAATGGGGGAATTGGGGGCTACGGCTACACCTTC
TRBJ1-4,-,TRBV10-3,-,CAISDSKKATNEKLFF,TGTGCCATCAGTGACTCAAAGAAGGCAACTAATGAAAAACTGTTTTTT
TRBJ2-7,-,TRBV7-9,-,CASSPPSRESYEQYF,TGTGCCAGCAGCCCACCCTCCCGGGAGAGCTACGAGCAGTACTTC
TRBJ1-2,-,TRBV3-1,-,CASSLNMGAAGYTF,TGTGCCAGCAGCCTGAACATGGGGGCGGCCGGCTACACCTTC
TRBJ2-1,-,TRBV20-1,-,CSLPPVRRLSLNEFF,TGCAGTCTACCCCCTGTAAGGAGACTCTCGCTTAACGAGTTCTTC
TRBJ2-7,-,TRBV27,-,CASRGTSHEQYF,TGTGCCAGCAGAGGGACTTCCCACGAGCAGTACTTC
TRBJ1-6,-,TRBV14,once,CASSGRANNSPLHF,TGTGCCAGCAGCGGCAGGGCGAATAATTCACCCCTCCACTTT
TRBJ1-2,TRBD1,TRBV4-1,-,CASSQDKDRTSNYGYTF,TGCGCCAGCAGCCAAGATAAGGACAGGACATCTAACTATGGCTACACCTTC
TRBJ2-7,-,TRBV4-1,-,CASSQQGCEQYF,TGCGCCAGCAGCCAACAGGGATGCGAGCAGTACTTC